Listed here are 18 T cell receptor beta chains from one sample, sequenced in a study of memory CD4+ T cells and cytomegalovirus serostatus. Single viable CD3+CD4+CD8-CD45RO+ cells were sorted as the memory CD4+ T cells. Profiling relied on immunoSEQ multiplex PCR, and the TCRdb table lists in-frame clones only, not all of them. The sample holds 80,000 or so clones, around 78% seen once. The sample taken for sequencing was memory CD4+ T cells from blood. The source of these receptors is an adult in good health and CMV-seropositive.

V usage is TRBV6-6 and J usage is TRBJ1-2; D not certain. CDR3 length: 14 residues. V lost 4 bases and J 0 bases, leaving 9 bases between the germline ends. Looked up from germline, CDR1 is MNHNY and CDR2 is SVGAGI (reference sequence). The CDR3 coding sequence is TGTGCCAGCAGTTTCGCCAGTACTAACTATGGCTACACCTTC. Protein sequence: CASSFASTNYGYTF.

V gene TRBV30 combines with J gene TRBJ2-4; no clear D. Trimming took 4 bases from V and 9 from J, leaving 16 bases between them. This CDR3 spans 13 amino acids. Germline loops: CDR1 GTSNPN, CDR2 SVGIG (reference sequence). In nucleotides, the CDR3 is TGTGCCTGGAATAGAGACCGGTTTGGCATTCAGTACTTC. Its translation is CAWNRDRFGIQYF. The full variable domain, with the rest looked up from reference TRBV30 and TRBJ2-4, is SQTIHQWPATLVQPVGSPLSLECTVEGTSNPNLYWYRQAAGRGLQLLFYSVGIGQISSEVPQNLSASRPQDRQFILSSKKLLLSDSGFYLCAWNRDRFGIQYFGAGTRLSVL.

The chain has TRBV9 and TRBJ2-5, with D possibly matching TRBD2 (5 bases). This CDR3 comprises 14 residues. In germline, CDR1 is SGDLS, CDR2 YYNGEE. Between the trimmed V and J ends, which lost 4 bases and 5 bases, there was a span of 15 bases. This CDR3 is CASSPGGSVETQYF. The CDR3 DNA follows: TGTGCCAGCAGCCCCGGTGGTAGCGTGGAGACCCAGTACTTC.

The chain employs TRBV5-1 and TRBJ2-2; D gene ambiguous. The CDR3 is 15 residues long. Germline CDR1 reads SGHRS; CDR2 reads YFSETQ. V gave up 6 bases and J gave up 4 bases, with 16 bases separating them. The CDR3 bases are TGCGCCAGCACACCCCCCTCGGACCCCACCGGGGAGCTGTTTTTT. It is translated as CASTPPSDPTGELFF.

In this sample, this clone turned up a few times. The sample has other DNA sequences that encode this CDR3 too. This rearrangement joins TRBV7-9 to TRBJ1-1; no definite D call. V lost 6 bases to trimming and J lost 1 base, with 9 bases between them. The CDR3 runs 13 residues. Looked up from germline, CDR1 is SEHNR and CDR2 is FQNEAQ (reference sequence). CDR3: CASRPDRNTEAFF. DNA of the CDR3: TGTGCCAGCAGGCCGGACCGGAACACTGAAGCTTTCTTT.

The gene calls are TRBV7-8 and TRBJ2-7, with TRBD2 matching 12 bases. The V segment lost 4 bases and the J segment 4 bases; nucleotides outside the gene matches: 5. The CDR3 has 15 amino acids. The germline CDR1 and CDR2 sequences are SGHVS and FQNEAQ. The CDR3 protein is CASSSPTSGRYEQYV. CDR3 in DNA: TGTGCCAGCAGCTCGCCTACTAGCGGGAGGTACGAGCAGTACGTC.

This sequence joins TRBV7-2 and TRBJ2-1; D gene unclear. The V gene's germline CDR1 is SGHTA and CDR2 FQGNSA. The CDR3 runs to 14 residues. Trimming left V 1 base short and J 9 bases short, with 13 bases between. Written as DNA, the CDR3 is TGTGCCAGCAGCTTAGGCAGGATTAGCTTTGAGCAGTTCTTC. It yields the protein CASSLGRISFEQFF.

This chain uses TRBV10-3 with TRBJ1-5; 7 nucleotides align to TRBD1. V shed 0 bases, J shed 3 bases, and the junction held 11 bases outside the gene matches. CDR3 size: 18 residues. Germline loops: CDR1 ENHRY, CDR2 SYGVKD. CDR3 protein: CAISESKYETGFNQPQHF. The CDR3 nucleotides read TGTGCCATCAGTGAGTCGAAGTACGAGACAGGGTTCAATCAGCCCCAGCATTTT.

This chain joins TRBV7-2 and TRBJ2-5; D call uncertain. CDR1 is SGHTA and CDR2 is FQGNSA in the germline V gene. This CDR3 comprises 14 residues. Trimming shortened V by 2 bases and J by 3 bases, and 10 bases separated the two germline ends. This CDR3 reads CASSLQAPKETQYF. Written as DNA, the CDR3 is TGTGCCAGCAGCTTACAAGCGCCAAAAGAGACCCAGTACTTC.

This clone was detected once. V is TRBV11-3 and J is TRBJ1-1, with 8 bases that match TRBD1. The CDR3 sequence is 13 residues long. J lost 9 bases, V lost 4 bases, and 7 bases had no gene match. Germline lookup yields CDR1 SGHNT and CDR2 YENEEA. The CDR3: CASSSTARGQAFF. The CDR3 coding sequence is TGTGCCAGCAGCTCAACGGCCAGGGGGCAAGCTTTCTTT.

The genes are TRBV11-2 and TRBJ2-1; D is unresolved. CDR3 length equals 13 residues. V lost 2 bases, J lost 6 bases, and 8 bases lay in between. Germline CDR1 SGHAT, CDR2 FQNNGV. The CDR3 spells CASSLRLGNEQFF. As DNA, the CDR3 is TGTGCCAGCAGCTTACGTCTCGGCAATGAGCAGTTCTTC.

This clone was counted only a few times. The chain recombines TRBV18 with TRBJ1-4; D remains ambiguous. V dropped 2 bases and J dropped 2 bases, with 0 bases sitting between them. Germline assignment: CDR1 KGHSH and CDR2 LQKENI. CDR3 size: 12 residues. CDR3 sequence (DNA): TGTGCCAGCTCACCAACTAATGAAAAACTGTTTTTT. It translates to CASSPTNEKLFF.

The chain has TRBV5-1 and TRBJ2-2, with D uncertain. The CDR3 covers 14 residues. Germline loops: CDR1 SGHRS, CDR2 YFSETQ. V gave up 0 bases and J gave up 5 bases, with 8 bases separating them. This CDR3 reads CASSLALSTGELFF. CDR3 bases: TGCGCCAGCAGCTTGGCCTTGAGTACCGGGGAGCTGTTTTTT.

The CDR3 reads CASSRTSGAYNEQFF. The DNA for the CDR3 is TGCGCCAGCAGTCGGACTAGCGGGGCCTACAATGAGCAGTTCTTC. The genes are TRBV10-1 and TRBJ2-1; TRBD2 aligns across 12 bases. From germline, CDR1 is WNHNN and CDR2 SYGVQD (reference sequence). This CDR3 has 15 residues. J gave up 2 bases and V 5 bases, and 1 base lay outside the gene matches.

J is TRBJ1-4 and V is TRBV30, with 7 positions matching TRBD1. The trim removed 0 bases at V and 3 bases at J, leaving 1 base unmatched. The CDR3 contains 14 residues. Germline V lookup: CDR1 GTSNPN, CDR2 SVGIG (reference sequence). In nucleotides, the CDR3 is TGTGCCTGGAGTGTAAGGGGGCCTAATGAAAAACTGTTTTTT. This codes for CAWSVRGPNEKLFF.

The gene calls are TRBV5-6 and TRBJ1-5; D gene ambiguous. The CDR3 length is 15 residues. Germline V CDR1 and CDR2: SGHDT, YYEEEE. V lost 3 bases to trimming and J lost 6 bases, with 16 bases between them. The CDR3 DNA sequence: TGTGCCAGCAGCTCACTCCGGGTCCGATCTCAGCCCCAGCATTTT. It is translated as CASSSLRVRSQPQHF.

A single count supports this clone. The CDR3 reads CAWSVGQGNSPLHF. CDR3 in DNA: TGTGCCTGGAGTGTGGGACAGGGAAATTCACCCCTCCACTTT. This chain links TRBV30 with TRBJ1-6, with 9 bases lining up with TRBD1. Germline-derived CDR1 and CDR2 are GTSNPN and SVGIG (reference sequence). The CDR3 extends over 14 amino acids. With V trimmed by 0 bases and J by 7 bases, 1 base remained unmatched.

This chain connects TRBV7-2 to TRBJ2-5; D remains ambiguous. Deletions cut 5 bases from V and 5 bases from J, with 6 bases between. Germline CDR1 reads SGHTA; CDR2 reads FQGNSA. The CDR3 is 11 residues long. Here the CDR3 reads CASSPRETQYF. CDR3 DNA: TGTGCCAGCAGCCCTCGTGAGACCCAGTACTTC. Together with reference TRBV7-2 and TRBJ2-5, the CDR3 gives the full variable domain: GAGVSQSPSNKVTEKGKDVELRCDPISGHTALYWYRQSLGQGLEFLIYFQGNSAPDKSGLPSDRFSAERTGGSVSTLTIQRTQQEDSAVYLCASSPRETQYFGPGTRLLVL.